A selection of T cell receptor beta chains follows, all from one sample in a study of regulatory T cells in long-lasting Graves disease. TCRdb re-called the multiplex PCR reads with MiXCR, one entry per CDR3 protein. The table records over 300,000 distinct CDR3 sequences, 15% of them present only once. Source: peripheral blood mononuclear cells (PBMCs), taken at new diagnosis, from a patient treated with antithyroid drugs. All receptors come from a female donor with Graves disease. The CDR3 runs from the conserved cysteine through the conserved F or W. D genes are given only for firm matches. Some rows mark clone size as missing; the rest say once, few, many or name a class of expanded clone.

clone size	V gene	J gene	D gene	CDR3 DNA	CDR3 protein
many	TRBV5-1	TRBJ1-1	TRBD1	TGCGCCAGCAGCCCGCAGGGGGCAAGGGGGAACACTGAAGCTTTCTTT	CASSPQGARGNTEAFF
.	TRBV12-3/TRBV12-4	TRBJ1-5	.	TGTGCCAGCAATAGGGCAGGGAGTCAGCCCCAGCATTTT	CASNRAGSQPQHF
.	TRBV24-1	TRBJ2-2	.	TGTGCCACCAGTGATTTGGGTCAGGGAGGTGCCGGGGAGCTGTTTTTT	CATSDLGQGGAGELFF
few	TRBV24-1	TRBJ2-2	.	TGTGCCACCAGTGATTTAGTTCGGGGGACAGCGAACACCGGGGAGCTGTTTTTT	CATSDLVRGTANTGELFF
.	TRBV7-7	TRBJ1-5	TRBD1	TGTGCTAGCAGCTTATTTGTTCGGGACAGGGATCAGCCCCAGCATTTT	CASSLFVRDRDQPQHF
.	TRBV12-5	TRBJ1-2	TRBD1	TGTGCTAGTGGTGCCGGGACAGCACGGGGCTACACCTTC	CASGAGTARGYTF
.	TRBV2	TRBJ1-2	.	TGTGCCAGCAGTGAATACGGGGGGGGCTATGGCTACACCTTC	CASSEYGGGYGYTF
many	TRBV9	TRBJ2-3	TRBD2	TGTGCCAGCTCCGGGACTAGCGGCACAGATACGCAGTATTTT	CASSGTSGTDTQYF
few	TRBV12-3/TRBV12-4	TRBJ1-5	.	TGTGCCAGCAGTTTAGAGGCGGGGAGAGGGAATCAGCCCCAGCATTTT	CASSLEAGRGNQPQHF
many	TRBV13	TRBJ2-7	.	TGTGCCAGCAGCTTAGGATCTTTGCGGGACCAGCTGTACTTC	CASSLGSLRDQLYF
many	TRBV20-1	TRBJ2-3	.	TGCAGTGCTAGACGGCCACGTGGGGGGTTCACAGATACGCAGTATTTT	CSARRPRGGFTDTQYF
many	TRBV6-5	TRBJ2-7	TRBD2	TGTGCCAGCAGTTACGGACTAGCGGGCCTCGTGAAATCCTACGAGCAGTACTTC	CASSYGLAGLVKSYEQYF
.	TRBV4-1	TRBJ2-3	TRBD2	TGCGCCAGCAGCCAAGATTGGGCGGGGGGGCTCACAGATACGCAGTATTTT	CASSQDWAGGLTDTQYF
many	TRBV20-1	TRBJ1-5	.	TGCAGTGCAAGCGACAGAAAAGGTGGTGTGCGAGGCAATCAGCCCCAGCATTTT	CSASDRKGGVRGNQPQHF
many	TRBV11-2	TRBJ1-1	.	TGTGCCAGCAGCTTCTTTCAGGGCACTGAAGCTTTCTTT	CASSFFQGTEAFF
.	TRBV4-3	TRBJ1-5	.	TGCGCCAGCAGCCCAACCCGGGGGACGCTGCGGCCCCAGCATTTT	CASSPTRGTLRPQHF
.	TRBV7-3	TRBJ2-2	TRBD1	TGTGCCAGCAGCTTGCCGGGACAGGGGGTGTTCGGGGAGCTGTTTTTT	CASSLPGQGVFGELFF
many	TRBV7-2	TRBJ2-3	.	TGTGCCAGCAGCCCAAACGGGGGAGATACGCAGTATTTT	CASSPNGGDTQYF
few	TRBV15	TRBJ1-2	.	TGTGCCACCAGCAGAGATGGACGGCCGGGTGGTAACTATGGCTACACCTTC	CATSRDGRPGGNYGYTF
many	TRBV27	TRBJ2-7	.	TGTGCCAGCAGTCCCTCAGCTAAGGACGGCCTTGTGACCTACGAGCAGTACTTC	CASSPSAKDGLVTYEQYF
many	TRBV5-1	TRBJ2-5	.	TGCGCCAGCAGCTTAAGGACAGCACCGCAAGAGACCCAGTACTTC	CASSLRTAPQETQYF
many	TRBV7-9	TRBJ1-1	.	TGTGCCGGAAGGAGGGTGGGAAACACTGAAGCTTTCTTT	CAGRRVGNTEAFF
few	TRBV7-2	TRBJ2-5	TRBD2	TGTGCCAGCAGCCGACCGACTAGCGGGAGGGCTAACCAGTACTTC	CASSRPTSGRANQYF
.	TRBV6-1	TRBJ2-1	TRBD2	TGTGCCAGCAGTCTACGACTAGCGGCGCCCTACAATGAGCAGTTCTTC	CASSLRLAAPYNEQFF
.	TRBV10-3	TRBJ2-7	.	TGTGCCATCAGCCCACATACCCTCTACGAGCAGTACTTC	CAISPHTLYEQYF
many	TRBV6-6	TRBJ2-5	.	TGTGCCAGCAGTTACTCGATAGCGGAACAAGAGACCCAGTACTTC	CASSYSIAEQETQYF
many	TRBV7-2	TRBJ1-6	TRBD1	TGTGCCAGCAGCTCAGGGGGTATCGGGGGTTCACCCCTCCACTTT	CASSSGGIGGSPLHF
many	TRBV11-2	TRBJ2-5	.	TGTGCCAGCAGCTTGTGGCAGGGGATTGGTGAGACCCAGTACTTC	CASSLWQGIGETQYF
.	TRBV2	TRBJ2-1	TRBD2	TGTGCCAGCAGTCGGGTAGCGGGGGCAAATGAGCAGTTCTTC	CASSRVAGANEQFF
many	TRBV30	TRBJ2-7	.	TGTGCCTGGAGTCGAGACGGCTACGAGCAGTACTTC	CAWSRDGYEQYF
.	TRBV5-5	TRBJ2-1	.	TGTGCCAGCAGCTACTTCAGGGGTTCCCACAATGAGCAGTTCTTC	CASSYFRGSHNEQFF
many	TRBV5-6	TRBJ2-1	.	TGTGCCAGCAGTCAGATAGGGAGGAATGAGCAGTTCTTC	CASSQIGRNEQFF
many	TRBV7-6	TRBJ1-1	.	TGTGCCAGCAGCCAAAGTCAGGGTGGTTTAAGTGAAGCTTTCTTT	CASSQSQGGLSEAFF